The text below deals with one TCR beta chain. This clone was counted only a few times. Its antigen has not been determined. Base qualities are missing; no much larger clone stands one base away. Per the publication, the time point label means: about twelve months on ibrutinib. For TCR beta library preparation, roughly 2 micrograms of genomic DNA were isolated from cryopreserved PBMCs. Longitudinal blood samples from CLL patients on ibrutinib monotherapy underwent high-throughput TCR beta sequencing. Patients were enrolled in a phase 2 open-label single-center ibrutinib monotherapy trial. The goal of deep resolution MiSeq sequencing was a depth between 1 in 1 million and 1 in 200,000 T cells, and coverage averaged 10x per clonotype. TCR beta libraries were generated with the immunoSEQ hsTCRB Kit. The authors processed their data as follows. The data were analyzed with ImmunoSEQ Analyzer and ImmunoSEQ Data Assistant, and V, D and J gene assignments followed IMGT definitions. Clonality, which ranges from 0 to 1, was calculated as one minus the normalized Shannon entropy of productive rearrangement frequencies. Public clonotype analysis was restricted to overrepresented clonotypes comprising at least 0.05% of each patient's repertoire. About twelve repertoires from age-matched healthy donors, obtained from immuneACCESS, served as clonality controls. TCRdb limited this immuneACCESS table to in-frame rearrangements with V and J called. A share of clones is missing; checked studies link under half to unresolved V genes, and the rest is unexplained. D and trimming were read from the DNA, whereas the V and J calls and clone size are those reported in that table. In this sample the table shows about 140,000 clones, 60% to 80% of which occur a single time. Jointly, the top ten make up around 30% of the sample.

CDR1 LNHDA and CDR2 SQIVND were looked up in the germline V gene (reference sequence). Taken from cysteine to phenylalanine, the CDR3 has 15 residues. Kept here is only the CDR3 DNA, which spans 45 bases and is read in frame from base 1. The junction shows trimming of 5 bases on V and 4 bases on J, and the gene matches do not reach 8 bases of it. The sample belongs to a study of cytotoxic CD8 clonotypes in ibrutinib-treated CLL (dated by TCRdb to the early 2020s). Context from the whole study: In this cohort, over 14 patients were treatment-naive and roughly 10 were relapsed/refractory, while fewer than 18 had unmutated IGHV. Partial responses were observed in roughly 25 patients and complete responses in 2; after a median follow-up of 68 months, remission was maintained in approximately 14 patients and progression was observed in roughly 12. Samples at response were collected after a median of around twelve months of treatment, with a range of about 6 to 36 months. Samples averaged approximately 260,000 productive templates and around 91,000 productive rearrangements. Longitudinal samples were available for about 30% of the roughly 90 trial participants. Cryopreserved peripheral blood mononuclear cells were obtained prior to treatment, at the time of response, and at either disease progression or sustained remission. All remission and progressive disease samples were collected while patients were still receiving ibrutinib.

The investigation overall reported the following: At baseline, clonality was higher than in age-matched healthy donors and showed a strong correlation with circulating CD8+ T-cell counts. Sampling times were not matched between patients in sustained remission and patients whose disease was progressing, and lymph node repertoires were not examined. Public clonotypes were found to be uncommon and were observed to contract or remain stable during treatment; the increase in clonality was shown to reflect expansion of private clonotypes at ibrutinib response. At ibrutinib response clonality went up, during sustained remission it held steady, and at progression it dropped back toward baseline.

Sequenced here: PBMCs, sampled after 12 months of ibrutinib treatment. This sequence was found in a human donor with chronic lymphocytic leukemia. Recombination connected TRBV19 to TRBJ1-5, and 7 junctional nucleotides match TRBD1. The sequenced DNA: TGTGCCAGTAGTCTCGGGACAGCCTTTAATCAGCCCCAGCATTTT. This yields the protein CASSLGTAFNQPQHF. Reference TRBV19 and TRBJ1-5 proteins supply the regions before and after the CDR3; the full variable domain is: DGGITQSPKYLFRKEGQNVTLSCEQNLNHDAMYWYRQDPGQGLRLIYYSQIVNDFQKGDIAEGYSVSREKKESFPLTVTSAQKNPTAFYLCASSLGTAFNQPQHFGDGTRLSIL.